This T cell receptor beta chain originates from a study of identical twins. This clonotype was counted only a few times. Antigen specificity is unknown. J gave up 8 bases and V 6 bases, and 13 bases lay outside the gene matches. Looked up from germline, CDR1 is DFQATT and CDR2 is SNEGSKA (reference sequence). This CDR3 comprises 15 residues. Template switching created a universal primer site, and the cDNA included unique molecular identifiers. TCRdb re-analysed the 5' RACE reads in MiXCR, keeping a single row per CDR3 protein. This sample has fewer than 800,000 distinct CDR3 sequences, with about 7% found just once. Study results and caveats: The study found excess low generation probability among twin-shared out-of-frame alpha sequences. Twin pairs had excess sharing that was weaker in beta out-of-frame sequences.

This sample was shared with a second study, whose subject was yellow fever vaccine responses in identical twins.

The TCR comes from a woman in her late teens or twenties in good health. The chain is built from TRBV20-1 and TRBJ1-6; 7 nucleotides agree with TRBD1. Sequencing was done on a sample of PBMCs. For the CDR3, the DNA is TGCAGTGCGCCCAGACAGGGCCAATATGATTCACCCCTCCACTTT. Encoded protein: CSAPRQGQYDSPLHF.